A selection of T cell receptor beta chains follows, all from one sample in a study of blood T cells in healthy people across ages. TCRdb re-called the 5' RACE reads through MiXCR, storing one row per CDR3 protein. Of about 720,000 distinct CDR3 sequences in the sample, 22% were seen once. Sequencing used blood. The receptors come from a man between 65 and 85 years old in good health. The CDR3 runs from the conserved cysteine through the conserved F or W. The D gene is left open where the match is weak. Some rows mark clone size as missing; the rest say once, few, many or name a class of expanded clone.

size: few
J: TRBJ1-6
V: TRBV25-1
D: TRBD1
CDR3: CASSVQGGNSPLHF
DNA: TGTGCCAGCAGTGTACAGGGGGGGAATTCACCCCTCCACTTT

size: -
J: TRBJ1-2
V: TRBV20-1
D: TRBD1
CDR3: CSVWGQDLYGYTF
DNA: TGCAGCGTCTGGGGACAGGACTTATATGGCTACACCTTC

size: -
J: TRBJ1-5
V: TRBV28
D: TRBD1
CDR3: CASSLLGTGGSNQPQHF
DNA: TGTGCCAGCAGTTTATTAGGGACAGGGGGCTCAAATCAGCCCCAGCATTTT

size: -
J: TRBJ1-5
V: TRBV30
D: -
CDR3: CAWSAGGPGQPQHF
DNA: TGTGCCTGGAGTGCAGGTGGGCCCGGACAGCCCCAGCATTTT

size: -
J: TRBJ2-7
V: TRBV19
D: -
CDR3: CASSIGSTYEQYF
DNA: TGTGCCAGTAGTATAGGGTCTACCTACGAGCAGTACTTC

size: -
J: TRBJ2-1
V: TRBV7-2
D: TRBD2
CDR3: CASSLTAGGNNEQFF
DNA: TGTGCCAGCAGCTTAACAGCGGGGGGTAACAATGAGCAGTTCTTC

size: few
J: TRBJ2-5
V: TRBV5-1
D: TRBD2
CDR3: CASSRILAGDRETQYF
DNA: TGCGCCAGCAGCAGAATACTGGCGGGAGATAGAGAGACCCAGTACTTC

size: -
J: TRBJ2-3
V: TRBV27
D: -
CDR3: CASRQTIYTQYF
DNA: TGTGCCAGCAGACAGACCATATATACGCAGTATTTT

size: few
J: TRBJ1-1
V: TRBV18
D: TRBD1
CDR3: CASSTSTGMNTEAFF
DNA: TGTGCCAGCTCAACTTCGACAGGGATGAACACTGAAGCTTTCTTT

size: -
J: TRBJ2-7
V: TRBV28
D: -
CDR3: CASIDTNGAYEQYF
DNA: TGTGCCAGCATCGACACAAACGGAGCATACGAGCAGTACTTC

size: -
J: TRBJ2-3
V: TRBV10-3
D: -
CDR3: CAISEDLSTDTQYF
DNA: TGTGCCATCAGTGAGGATCTTAGCACAGATACGCAGTATTTT

size: many
J: TRBJ2-1
V: TRBV12-3/TRBV12-4
D: -
CDR3: CASSSLGFNNEQFF
DNA: TGTGCCAGCAGTTCCCTAGGATTTAACAATGAGCAGTTCTTC

size: -
J: TRBJ2-1
V: TRBV27
D: -
CDR3: CASSDSPLYNEQFF
DNA: TGTGCCAGCAGTGACAGTCCCCTCTACAATGAGCAGTTCTTC

size: many
J: TRBJ1-2
V: TRBV18
D: -
CDR3: CASSPTDYGYTF
DNA: TGTGCCAGCTCACCTACCGACTATGGCTACACCTTC

size: -
J: TRBJ1-2
V: TRBV23-1
D: -
CDR3: CASSQCPLGVKGYTF
DNA: TGCGCCAGCAGTCAATGCCCGCTAGGGGTGAAGGGCTACACCTTC

size: few
J: TRBJ2-3
V: TRBV15
D: -
CDR3: CATSRGGGPPTDTQYF
DNA: TGTGCCACCAGCAGAGGTGGGGGCCCTCCCACAGATACGCAGTATTTT

size: once
J: TRBJ2-3
V: TRBV20-1
D: -
CDR3: CSARDHGGSGDTQYF
DNA: TGCAGTGCTAGAGATCATGGGGGGTCGGGAGATACGCAGTATTTT

size: -
J: TRBJ2-6
V: TRBV5-1
D: -
CDR3: CASSLDIRSSGANVLTF
DNA: TGCGCCAGCAGCTTGGATATCAGGTCCTCTGGGGCCAACGTCCTGACTTTC

size: -
J: TRBJ1-1
V: TRBV12-3/TRBV12-4
D: TRBD1
CDR3: CASGLGQLNTEAFF
DNA: TGTGCCAGCGGTCTGGGACAGTTGAACACTGAAGCTTTCTTT

size: -
J: TRBJ1-5
V: TRBV5-6
D: TRBD1
CDR3: CASSELQGSSNQPQHF
DNA: TGTGCCAGCAGCGAACTACAGGGGAGTAGCAATCAGCCCCAGCATTTT